This T cell receptor beta chain was sequenced during a study of T cells after somatic rescue of genetic block. With 5 bases removed from V and 4 bases from J, the gap between germline ends came to 9 bases. In germline, CDR1 is MNHEY, CDR2 SMNVEV (reference sequence). The CDR3 runs to 13 residues. Some clones are missing from TCRdb's copy, which holds only in-frame ones; the method was immunoSEQ multiplex PCR. Of some 90,000 clones listed, around 90% were seen once; the top ten hold roughly 1.7%. The chain is built from TRBV27 and TRBJ1-5; maybe TRBD1 (5 bases). Material for sequencing was peripheral blood mononuclear cells (PBMCs). The receptor was derived from a woman aged 18-29 years. In DNA form, the CDR3 reads TGTGCCAGCAGTGTGGGGGGTAATCAGCCCCAGCATTTT. Amino acids: CASSVGGNQPQHF.